These T cell receptor beta chains were read from a single sample in a study of cytomegalovirus exposure and HLA in healthy donors. TCRdb's table, derived via immunoSEQ multiplex PCR, lists solely in-frame clones and lacks some. The repertoire consists of around 84,000 clones, with about 80% occurring once and the leading ten covering around 3.2%. Material: PBMCs. The receptors here all came from a man in his fifties in good health and CMV-seronegative. Each CDR3 is given with its conserved first and last residue. Each record gives: D gene, J gene, V gene, clone size, CDR3 DNA, CDR3 protein. A D gene is named only where the DNA matches it firmly. The size of a clone is reported for some rows only, either as once, few or many, or as a class for expanded clones.

TRBD2 | TRBJ2-2 | TRBV27 | . | TGTGCCAGCAGTTTAGTCCCTATGCTAGCGGGGGGGCAAGGCGGGGAGCTGTTTTTT | CASSLVPMLAGGQGGELFF
. | TRBJ2-7 | TRBV21-1 | . | TGTGCCAGCAGCAAACCCACCTACGAGCAGTACTTC | CASSKPTYEQYF
. | TRBJ1-1 | TRBV6-5 | . | TGTGCCAGCAGTTACGAGGGAATGAACACTGAAGCTTTCTTT | CASSYEGMNTEAFF
TRBD2 | TRBJ2-3 | TRBV6-6 | . | TGTGCCAGCAGCCGAGGACTGGGGGGGGATACGCAGTATTTT | CASSRGLGGDTQYF
. | TRBJ2-7 | TRBV6-5 | few | TGTGCCAGCAGTTACTCCGTTAGCGGTGCCTACGAGCAGTACTTC | CASSYSVSGAYEQYF
. | TRBJ2-1 | TRBV19 | . | TGTGCCAGTAGCCCGATTGGGCGGGTAAGCTCCTACAATGAGCAGTTCTTC | CASSPIGRVSSYNEQFF
TRBD1 | TRBJ2-3 | TRBV7-9 | . | TGTGCCAGCAGCTTAGCCGGGACAGGGTGGGCAGATACGCAGTATTTT | CASSLAGTGWADTQYF
TRBD1 | TRBJ2-5 | TRBV10-3 | . | TGTGCCATCAGGGGACAGCTACCGGAGACCCAGTACTTC | CAIRGQLPETQYF
. | TRBJ2-7 | TRBV5-6 | . | TGTGCCAGCAGTCAGGACAGACCCTACGAGCAGTACTTC | CASSQDRPYEQYF
TRBD1 | TRBJ1-5 | TRBV7-9 | . | TGTGCCAGCAGCTTAGGGGAAGGGGGCGTAGATCAGCCCCAGCATTTT | CASSLGEGGVDQPQHF
. | TRBJ1-5 | TRBV19 | . | TGTGCCAGTAGCTTGGGGACAACAGGACCGTATAGCAATCAGCCCCAGCATTTT | CASSLGTTGPYSNQPQHF
. | TRBJ2-7 | TRBV7-9 | . | TGTGCCAGCAACTGGATGAGGGATGGCGAGCAGTACTTC | CASNWMRDGEQYF
TRBD1 | TRBJ2-1 | TRBV7-3 | . | TGTGCCAGCAGCAGACAGGGGGGATCCTACAATGAGCAGTTCTTC | CASSRQGGSYNEQFF
TRBD1 | TRBJ1-4 | TRBV4-2 | . | TGTGCCAGCAGTCCTAGACCGGGACAGGGAGGCGAAAAACTGTTTTTT | CASSPRPGQGGEKLFF
TRBD1 | TRBJ1-2 | TRBV5-6 | . | TGTGCCAGCAGCTTAGTCAGGGGGGTTGGTGGCTACACCTTC | CASSLVRGVGGYTF
. | TRBJ1-1 | TRBV4-3 | few | TGCGCCAGCAGCCAAGATAGGGGCAGGGGGAACACTGAAGCTTTCTTT | CASSQDRGRGNTEAFF
TRBD1 | TRBJ1-4 | TRBV6-6 | few | TGTGCCAGCAGTGCCGGACAGGGACTTAATGAAAAACTGTTTTTT | CASSAGQGLNEKLFF
. | TRBJ1-2 | TRBV7-3 | . | TGTGCCAGCAGCTTAGGCAGGGGCCAGGATGGCTACACCTTC | CASSLGRGQDGYTF
. | TRBJ2-1 | TRBV5-6 | once | TGTGCCAGCAGCACGGACAGAGGGGCGACCTACAATGAGCAGTTCTTC | CASSTDRGATYNEQFF
TRBD2 | TRBJ2-3 | TRBV7-2 | few | TGTGCCAGCAGCCCGGGGGGTAGCTCAGGCACGCAGTATTTT | CASSPGGSSGTQYF
. | TRBJ1-3 | TRBV18 | . | TGTGCCAGCTCACCAAAGCCCCTAGCGGCAAACACCATATATTTT | CASSPKPLAANTIYF
. | TRBJ2-1 | TRBV28 | . | TGTGCCAGCAGAAATATCAACAGGGTCGACAATGAGCAGTTCTTC | CASRNINRVDNEQFF
. | TRBJ2-1 | TRBV6-5 | . | TGTGCCAGCACCGACCGGGACAAAAACTACAATGAGCAGTTCTTC | CASTDRDKNYNEQFF
TRBD2 | TRBJ2-3 | TRBV11-2 | . | TGTGCCAGCAGCTTAAGACTAGCGGGGGCTGGGGCGCAGTATTTT | CASSLRLAGAGAQYF
. | TRBJ2-3 | TRBV11-2 | . | TGTGCCAGCGCCCCGGGTACAGATACGCAGTATTTT | CASAPGTDTQYF
. | TRBJ2-5 | TRBV6-1 | few | TGTGCCAGCAGTGAAGTGGGGGCCCTCCAAGAGACCCAGTACTTC | CASSEVGALQETQYF
. | TRBJ1-2 | TRBV5-6 | . | TGTGCCAGCAGCGGGGGGAGAGCGGGCTACACCTTC | CASSGGRAGYTF
. | TRBJ1-4 | TRBV9 | few | TGTGCCAGCAGCCGACTACAGGGCGGAGTGGGTGAAAAACTGTTTTTT | CASSRLQGGVGEKLFF
. | TRBJ1-4 | TRBV5-8 | . | TGTGCCAGCAGCTTGGCCGCGGGGAAGTGGAGTAATGAAAAACTGTTTTTT | CASSLAAGKWSNEKLFF
. | TRBJ2-2 | TRBV2 | . | TGTGCCAGCAGTGGACAGTCTATGACCGGGGAGCTGTTTTTT | CASSGQSMTGELFF
. | TRBJ1-1 | TRBV28 | . | TGTGCCAGCAGCCCCGTCGGGGTCACTGAAGCTTTCTTT | CASSPVGVTEAFF
. | TRBJ2-7 | TRBV27 | . | TGTGCCAGCAGACCAGGGTTTATTCCCTACGAGCAGTACTTC | CASRPGFIPYEQYF